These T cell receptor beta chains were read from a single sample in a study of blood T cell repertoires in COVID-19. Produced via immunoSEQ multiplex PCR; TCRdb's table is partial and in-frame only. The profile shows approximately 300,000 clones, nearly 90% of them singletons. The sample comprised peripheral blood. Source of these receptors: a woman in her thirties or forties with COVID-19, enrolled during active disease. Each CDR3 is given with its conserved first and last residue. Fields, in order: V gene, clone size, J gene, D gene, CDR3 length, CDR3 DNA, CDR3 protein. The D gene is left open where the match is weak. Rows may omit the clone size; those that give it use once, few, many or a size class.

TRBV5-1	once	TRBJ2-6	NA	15	TGCGCCAGCAGCCTGGGGGGAGATGGGGCCAACGTCCTGACTTTC	CASSLGGDGANVLTF
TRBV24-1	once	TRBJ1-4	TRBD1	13	TGTGCCACCAGGACAGGGCCCAATGAAAAACTGTTTTTT	CATRTGPNEKLFF
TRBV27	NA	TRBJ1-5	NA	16	TGTGCCAGCAGTCCACAGGGCCAGGGAAGCAATCAGCCCCAGCATTTT	CASSPQGQGSNQPQHF
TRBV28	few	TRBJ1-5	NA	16	TGTGCCAGCAGTATACTGGACAGATATAGCAATCAGCCCCAGCATTTT	CASSILDRYSNQPQHF
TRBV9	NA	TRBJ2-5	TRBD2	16	TGTGCCAGCAGCGTAGGGGGACTAGACGCGCGGGAGACCCAGTACTTC	CASSVGGLDARETQYF
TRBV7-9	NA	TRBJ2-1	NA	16	TGTGCCAGCAGCTTACCCCTATTGAGCTCCTACAATGAGCAGTTCTTC	CASSLPLLSSYNEQFF
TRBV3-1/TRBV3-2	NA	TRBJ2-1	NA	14	TGTGCCAGCAGCCAAGGTCGGGTCAACAATGAGCAGTTCTTC	CASSQGRVNNEQFF
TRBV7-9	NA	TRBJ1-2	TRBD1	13	TGTGCCAGCAGCTTAGGGGACAGCTATGGCTACACCTTC	CASSLGDSYGYTF
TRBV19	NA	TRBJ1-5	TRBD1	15	TGTGCCAGTAGTACCCGGGACAGGGGCGGGCAGCCCCAGCATTTT	CASSTRDRGGQPQHF
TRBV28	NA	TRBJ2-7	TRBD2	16	TGTGCCACCCTGACTAGCAGACCCAAGGCTACTTACGAGCAGTACTTC	CATLTSRPKATYEQYF
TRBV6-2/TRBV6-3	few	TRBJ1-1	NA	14	TGTGCCAGCAGTCCGCAGGGCCTGCGGACTGAAGCTTTCTTT	CASSPQGLRTEAFF
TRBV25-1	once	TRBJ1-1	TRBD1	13	TGTGCCAGCAGTGGCAGGGGGCCCACTGAAGCTTTCTTT	CASSGRGPTEAFF
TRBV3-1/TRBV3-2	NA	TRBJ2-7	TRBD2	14	TGTGCCAGCAGCCGGACTAGCGGGGGTTACGAGCAGTACTTC	CASSRTSGGYEQYF
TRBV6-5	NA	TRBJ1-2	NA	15	TGTGCCAGCAGTTACTACTTTGGACAAAACTATGGCTACACCTTC	CASSYYFGQNYGYTF
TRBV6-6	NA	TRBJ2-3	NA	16	TGTGCCAGCAGTTACTGGGTGAACGGGGGAGGAGATACGCAGTATTTT	CASSYWVNGGGDTQYF
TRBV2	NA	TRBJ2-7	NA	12	TGTGCCAGCAGGGGAGACTTCTACGAGCAGTACTTC	CASRGDFYEQYF
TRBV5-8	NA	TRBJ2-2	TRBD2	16	TGTGCCAGCAGCGGGTCGGGACTAGCGGGGACCGGGGAGCTGTTTTTT	CASSGSGLAGTGELFF
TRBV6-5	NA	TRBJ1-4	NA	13	TGTGCCAGCAGTTATCCCGGGGATGAAAAACTGTTTTTT	CASSYPGDEKLFF
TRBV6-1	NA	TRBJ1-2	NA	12	TGTGCCAGCAGTGAAGTAGCTAGTGGCTATACCTTC	CASSEVASGYTF
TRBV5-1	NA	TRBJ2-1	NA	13	TGCGCCAGCAGCTCGAGCGTAACCAATGAGCAGTTCTTC	CASSSSVTNEQFF
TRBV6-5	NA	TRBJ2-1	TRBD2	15	TGTGCCAGCAGGAGACTAGCGGGGGGGCGGCATGAGCAGTTCTTC	CASRRLAGGRHEQFF
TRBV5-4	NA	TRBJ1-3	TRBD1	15	TGTGCCAGCAGCCGAAAGACAGGGGCTGGAAACACCATATATTTT	CASSRKTGAGNTIYF
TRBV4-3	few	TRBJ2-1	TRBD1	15	TGCGCCAGCAGCCCTCTCGGGACAGGGAAAAATGAGCAGTTCTTC	CASSPLGTGKNEQFF
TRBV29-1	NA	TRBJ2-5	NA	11	TGCAGCGTTGCTCAGCAAGAGACCCAGTACTTC	CSVAQQETQYF
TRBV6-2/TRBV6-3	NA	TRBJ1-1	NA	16	TGTGCCAGCAGTTACGGGAGGGGCGAGTTGAACACTGAAGCTTTCTTT	CASSYGRGELNTEAFF
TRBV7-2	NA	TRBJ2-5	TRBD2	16	TGTGCCAGCAGCACTGGACTAGCGGGGGGGCAAGAGACCCAGTACTTC	CASSTGLAGGQETQYF
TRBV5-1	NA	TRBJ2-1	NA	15	TGCGCCAGCAGCTTGAACAGGGTCTTATACAATGAGCAGTTCTTC	CASSLNRVLYNEQFF
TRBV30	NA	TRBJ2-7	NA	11	TGTGCCGGGGAATTTACAGGGGAGCAGTACTTC	CAGEFTGEQYF
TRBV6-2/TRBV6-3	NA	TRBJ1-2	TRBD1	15	TGTGCCAGCAGTCCCCGACAGGGGGCCCTGGATGGCTACACCTTC	CASSPRQGALDGYTF
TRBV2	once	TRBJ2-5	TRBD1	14	TGTGCCAGCAAGGACAGGCTTGGTAAAGAGACCCAGTACTTC	CASKDRLGKETQYF
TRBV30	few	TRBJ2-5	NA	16	TGTGCCTGGAGTGGAATTGCGGCCCGCGGGCAAGAGACCCAGTACTTC	CAWSGIAARGQETQYF
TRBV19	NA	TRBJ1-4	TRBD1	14	TGTGCCAGTAGCCCGACAGGGAGTAATGAAAAACTGTTTTTT	CASSPTGSNEKLFF
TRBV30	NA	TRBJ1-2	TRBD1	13	TGTGCCTCTTGGGACAGAACAAACTATGGCTACACCTTC	CASWDRTNYGYTF
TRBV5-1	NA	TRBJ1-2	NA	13	TGCGCCAGCAGCAGCCAGAGACAGCATGGCTACACCTTC	CASSSQRQHGYTF
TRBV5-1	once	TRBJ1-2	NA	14	TGCGCCAGCAGCTTGCAGGGGTTTGACTATGGCTACACCTTC	CASSLQGFDYGYTF
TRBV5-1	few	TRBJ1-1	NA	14	TGCGCCAGCAGCTTGTTCGATGGCGGCACTGAAGCTTTCTTT	CASSLFDGGTEAFF
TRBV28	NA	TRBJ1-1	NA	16	TGTGCCAGCAGTTCCTTTCGCACAGGGTCGCGAACTGAAGCTTTCTTT	CASSSFRTGSRTEAFF
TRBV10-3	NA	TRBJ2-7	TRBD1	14	TGTGCCATCAGGCGACAGGGGGGTGGGTACGAGCAGTACTTC	CAIRRQGGGYEQYF
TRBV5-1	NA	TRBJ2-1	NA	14	TGCGCCAGCAGCTTGGGAAATTCGGACAATGAGCAGTTCTTC	CASSLGNSDNEQFF
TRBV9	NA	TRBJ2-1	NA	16	TGTGCCAGCAGCGTAGAGGCGGGGCCCTCCTACAATGAGCAGTTCTTC	CASSVEAGPSYNEQFF
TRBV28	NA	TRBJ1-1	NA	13	TGTGCCAGCATCCTCGCACCTACTGGTGAAGCTTTCTTT	CASILAPTGEAFF
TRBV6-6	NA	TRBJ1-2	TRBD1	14	TGTGCCAGCAGCAGACAGGGTGGGGACTATGGCTACACCTTC	CASSRQGGDYGYTF
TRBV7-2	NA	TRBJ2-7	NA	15	TGTGCCAGCAGAAAGGAGGGTATAGGCTCCTACGAGCAGTACTTC	CASRKEGIGSYEQYF
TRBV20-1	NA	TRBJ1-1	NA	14	TGCAGTGCTAGTAACGGACCCTGGGGCGCTGAAGCTTTCTTT	CSASNGPWGAEAFF
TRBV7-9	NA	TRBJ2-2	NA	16	TGTGCCAGCAGCTTAGAGGGCGGAACGGGGACCGGGGAGCTGTTTTTT	CASSLEGGTGTGELFF
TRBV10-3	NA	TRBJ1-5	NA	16	TGTGCCATCAGTGACCGTGGCAGTCCTGACAATCAGCCCCAGCATTTT	CAISDRGSPDNQPQHF
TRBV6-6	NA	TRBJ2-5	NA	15	TGTGCCAGCAGTTACCCCGGGGAGGAAGGAGAGACCCAGTACTTC	CASSYPGEEGETQYF
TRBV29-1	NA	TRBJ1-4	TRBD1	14	TGCAGCGTTGAATCTGGACAGGGAGGTGAAAAACTGTTTTTT	CSVESGQGGEKLFF
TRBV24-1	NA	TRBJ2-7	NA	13	TGTGCCACCAGTGATTTGCAAGGGGGACGGCAGTACTTC	CATSDLQGGRQYF
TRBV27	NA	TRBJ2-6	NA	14	TGTGCCAGCAGTGACAGGTTGCGGGCCAACGTCCTGACTTTC	CASSDRLRANVLTF
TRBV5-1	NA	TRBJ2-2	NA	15	TGCGCCAGCAGCTTGGGGCCTGCTAACACCGGGGAGCTGTTTTTT	CASSLGPANTGELFF
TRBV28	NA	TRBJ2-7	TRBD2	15	TGTGCCAGCCATCGTATGGGGGGGGTTTTCTACGAGCAGTACTTC	CASHRMGGVFYEQYF
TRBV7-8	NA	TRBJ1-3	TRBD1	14	TGTGCCACCAAACGGACAGGCTCTGGAAACACCATATATTTT	CATKRTGSGNTIYF
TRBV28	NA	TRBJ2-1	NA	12	TGTGCCAGCCTAAAAGGAGTGAATGAGCAGTTCTTC	CASLKGVNEQFF